This T cell receptor beta chain was obtained from a study of long-term antiretroviral therapy in people with HIV. Sequencing used immunoSEQ v3.0 at survey level. This table comes from immunoSEQ multiplex PCR, and its TCRdb copy is limited to in-frame clones, with some not included. This table holds 15,000 to 20,000 clones, about 87% found once. CDR3 length: 15 residues. Trimming took 5 bases from V and 1 from J, leaving 12 bases between them. CDR1 is SGHTA, CDR2 FQGTGA, per germline. Each HIV participant was treated in the United States. Concerning this clone itself: Its matching antigen is unknown.

Study observations and caveats: From the mid-2000s to the late 2010s, blood was obtained, possibly while participants received older ART regimens.

The source of this sequence is a young man with HIV. Specimen: unsorted PBMCs, collected 2.1 years after starting antiretroviral therapy. The genes are TRBV7-3 and TRBJ2-1; perhaps TRBD2 as D (7 bases). DNA of the CDR3: TGTGCCAGCAGCCCGAGGGGGGGGTCCTACAATGAGCAGTTCTTC. Its translation is CASSPRGGSYNEQFF.